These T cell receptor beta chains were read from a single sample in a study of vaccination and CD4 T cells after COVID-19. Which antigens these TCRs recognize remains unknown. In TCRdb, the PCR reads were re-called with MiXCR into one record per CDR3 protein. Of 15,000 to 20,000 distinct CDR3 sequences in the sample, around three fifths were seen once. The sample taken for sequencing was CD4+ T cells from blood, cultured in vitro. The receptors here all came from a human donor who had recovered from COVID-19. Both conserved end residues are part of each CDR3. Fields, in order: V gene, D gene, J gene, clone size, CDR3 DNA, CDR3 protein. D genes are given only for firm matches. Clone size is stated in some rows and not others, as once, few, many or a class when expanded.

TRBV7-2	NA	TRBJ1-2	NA	TGTGCCAGCAGCTTAGCGCTAGGGGGAGGCACCTTC	CASSLALGGGTF
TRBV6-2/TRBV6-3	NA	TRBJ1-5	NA	TGTGCCAGCAGTTCGACAGTTCCCGGTCAGCCCCAGCATTTT	CASSSTVPGQPQHF
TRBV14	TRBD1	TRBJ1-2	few	TGTGCCAGCAGCCAGATGGGACAGGGTGGCTATGGCTACACCTTC	CASSQMGQGGYGYTF
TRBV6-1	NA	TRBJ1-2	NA	TGTGCCAGCAGACCTTGGCAGTTGTATGGCTACACCTTC	CASRPWQLYGYTF
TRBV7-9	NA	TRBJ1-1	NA	TGTGCCAGCAGCTTAGGGACTCAACAGGGAGAAGCTTTCTTT	CASSLGTQQGEAFF
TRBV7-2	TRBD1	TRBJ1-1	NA	TGTGCCAGCAGCTTGGCGGACAGGGCCGCTGAAGCTTTCTTT	CASSLADRAAEAFF
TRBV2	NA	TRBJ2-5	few	TGTGCCAGCAGTCTCTCCGGGGAGGAGACCCAGTACTTC	CASSLSGEETQYF
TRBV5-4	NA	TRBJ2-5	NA	TGTGCCAGCAGCCTGGTCTTGGGTCTAGGTCAAGAGACCCAGTACTTC	CASSLVLGLGQETQYF
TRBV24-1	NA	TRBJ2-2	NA	TGTGCCACCAGTGATTTCACCAAGAACAGCGGGGAGCTGTTTTTT	CATSDFTKNSGELFF
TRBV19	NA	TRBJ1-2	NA	TGTGCCAGTACCTGGGACCCAGCTAACTATGGCTACACCTTC	CASTWDPANYGYTF
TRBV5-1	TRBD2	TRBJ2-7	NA	TGCGCCAGCAGCTTGGATGGCGGGACTACCGGGGAGCAGTACTTC	CASSLDGGTTGEQYF
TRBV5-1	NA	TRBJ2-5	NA	TGCGCCAGCAGCGCCGGGCAGCCACAAGAGACCCAGTACTTC	CASSAGQPQETQYF
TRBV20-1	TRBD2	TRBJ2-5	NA	TGCAGTGCTACGGGACTAGGAGAGACCCAGTACTTC	CSATGLGETQYF
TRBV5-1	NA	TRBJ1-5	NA	TGCGCCAGCAGCTTGGTAGGGTTGGGACAGCCCCAGCATTTT	CASSLVGLGQPQHF
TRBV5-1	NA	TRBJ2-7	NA	TGCGCCAGCAGCTTGGTTTCGGGGACCTACGAGCAGTACTTC	CASSLVSGTYEQYF
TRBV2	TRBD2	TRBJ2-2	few	TGTGCCAGCAGTGAGACTAGCGGTAACACCGGGGAGCTGTTTTTT	CASSETSGNTGELFF
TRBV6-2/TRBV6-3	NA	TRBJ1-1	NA	TGTGCCAGCAGTTACACAGGGACCATGAACACTGAAGCTTTCTTT	CASSYTGTMNTEAFF
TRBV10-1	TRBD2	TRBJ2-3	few	TGCGCCAGCAGTGAAGCGGGGGGCACAGATACGCAGTATTTT	CASSEAGGTDTQYF
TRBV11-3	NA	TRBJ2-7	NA	TGTGCCAGCAGCTTACGAGGGGAGCTCTACGAGCAGTACTTC	CASSLRGELYEQYF
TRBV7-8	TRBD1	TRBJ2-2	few	TGTGCCAGCAGCCGCAGGGGGCTAAGAACCGGGGAGCTGTTTTTT	CASSRRGLRTGELFF
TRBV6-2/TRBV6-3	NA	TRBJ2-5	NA	TGTGCCAGCAGTTACCCCCCGGTGGACGATCAAGAGACCCAGTACTTC	CASSYPPVDDQETQYF
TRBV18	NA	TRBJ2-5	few	TGTGCCAGCTCACCGCTGGGGAAAGAGACCCAGTACTTC	CASSPLGKETQYF
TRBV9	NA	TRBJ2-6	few	TGTGCCAGCAGCGTAGCCCCCGGATCTGGGGCCAACGTCCTGACTTTC	CASSVAPGSGANVLTF
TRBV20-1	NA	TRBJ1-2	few	TGCAGTGCTAGAGATCGCCAGGACTATGGCTACACCTTC	CSARDRQDYGYTF
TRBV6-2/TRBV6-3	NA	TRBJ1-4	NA	TGTGCCAGCACGCCCGGGCTAGGGGGTGAAAAACTGTTTTTT	CASTPGLGGEKLFF
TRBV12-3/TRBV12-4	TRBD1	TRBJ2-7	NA	TGTGCCAGCAGGGACAGGGAGGTAGGCGAGCAGTACTTC	CASRDREVGEQYF
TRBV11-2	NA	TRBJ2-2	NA	TGTGCCAGCAGCTTAGGGGGCTCCCCAAGGGAGCTGTTTTTT	CASSLGGSPRELFF
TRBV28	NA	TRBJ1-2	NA	TGTGCCAGCAGGGCTCGTCGTGGCTACACCTTC	CASRARRGYTF
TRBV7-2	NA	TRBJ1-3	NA	TGTGCCAGCAGCTTAAGGGTCTCTGGAAACACCATATATTTT	CASSLRVSGNTIYF
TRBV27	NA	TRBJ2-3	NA	TGTGCCAGCACCCTGGATGGGACAGATACGCAGTATTTT	CASTLDGTDTQYF
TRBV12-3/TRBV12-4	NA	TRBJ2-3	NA	TGTGCCAGCAGTCCCCGGGACTTATCAGATACGCAGTATTTT	CASSPRDLSDTQYF
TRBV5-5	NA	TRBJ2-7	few	TGTGCCAGCAGCCTAACAGTGGACTACGAGCAGTACTTC	CASSLTVDYEQYF
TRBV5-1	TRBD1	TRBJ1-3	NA	TGCGCCAGCAGCGGAACGACAGGGAACACCATATATTTT	CASSGTTGNTIYF
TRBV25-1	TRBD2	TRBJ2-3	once	TGTGCCAGCAGCTCACGCCCCGGACTAGCGGGAGAGCGAGGGGCAGATACGCAGTATTTT	CASSSRPGLAGERGADTQYF
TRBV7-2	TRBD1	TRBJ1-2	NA	TGTGCCAGCAGCGCCCAGACAGGGGGCAATGGCTACACCTTC	CASSAQTGGNGYTF